This TCR beta chain was captured in a study of blood T cell repertoires in COVID-19. Study-level information: The United States, Italy and Spain were the sources of the acute and convalescent COVID-19 samples.

Methods used by the authors: Nucleated cell counts were estimated from reference gene primer amplification. Using immunoSEQ multiplex PCR, the repertoire was profiled, and TCRdb retains in-frame clones only, with some absent. V, J and clone size reflect that table, while D and trimming were determined from the DNA. The profile shows 200,000 to 250,000 clones, just over 90% of them singletons. Trimming cost V 6 bases and J 0 bases, with 8 bases left between them. CDR1 is ENHRY, CDR2 SYGVKD, per germline. This CDR3 contains 13 residues. This chain joins TRBV10-3 and TRBJ1-2; D gene uncertain. The sample consisted of PBMCs or T cells enriched from blood (not recorded which). This sequence originates from a woman aged 18-30 years who had recovered from COVID-19. The CDR3 nucleotides read TGTGCCATCAGAAACAGTGCTAACTATGGCTACACCTTC. Protein product: CAIRNSANYGYTF.